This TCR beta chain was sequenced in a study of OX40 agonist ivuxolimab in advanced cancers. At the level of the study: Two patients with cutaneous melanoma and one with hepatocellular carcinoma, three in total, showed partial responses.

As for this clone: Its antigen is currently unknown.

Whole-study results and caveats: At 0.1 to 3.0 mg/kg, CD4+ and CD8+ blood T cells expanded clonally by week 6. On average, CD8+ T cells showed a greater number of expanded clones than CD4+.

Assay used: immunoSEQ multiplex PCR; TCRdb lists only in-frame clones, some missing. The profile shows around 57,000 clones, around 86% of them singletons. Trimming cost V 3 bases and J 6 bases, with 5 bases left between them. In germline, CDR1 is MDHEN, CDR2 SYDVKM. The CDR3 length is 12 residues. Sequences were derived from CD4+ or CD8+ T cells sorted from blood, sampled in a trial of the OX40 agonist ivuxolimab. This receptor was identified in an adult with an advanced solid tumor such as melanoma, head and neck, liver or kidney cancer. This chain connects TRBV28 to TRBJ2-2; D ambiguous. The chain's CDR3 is CASSFLPGELFF. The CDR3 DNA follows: TGTGCCAGCAGTTTCTTACCCGGGGAGCTGTTTTTT.